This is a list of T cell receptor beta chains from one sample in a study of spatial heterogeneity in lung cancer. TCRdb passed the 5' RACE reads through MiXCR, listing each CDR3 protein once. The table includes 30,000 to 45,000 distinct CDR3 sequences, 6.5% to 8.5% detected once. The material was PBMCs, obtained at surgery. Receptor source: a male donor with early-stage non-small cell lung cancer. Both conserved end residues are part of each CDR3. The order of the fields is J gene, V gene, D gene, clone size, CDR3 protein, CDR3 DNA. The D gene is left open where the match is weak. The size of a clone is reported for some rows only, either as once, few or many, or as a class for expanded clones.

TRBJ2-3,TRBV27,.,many,CASSLFQPADTQYF,TGTGCCAGCAGTTTATTCCAGCCCGCAGATACGCAGTATTTT
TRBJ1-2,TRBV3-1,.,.,CASSQGSANYGYTF,TGTGCCAGCAGCCAAGGTTCCGCTAACTATGGCTACACCTTC
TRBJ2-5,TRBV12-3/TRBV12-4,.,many,CASSFGVGLPQETQYF,TGTGCCAGCAGTTTCGGGGTGGGGCTACCCCAAGAGACCCAGTACTTC
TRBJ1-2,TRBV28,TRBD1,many,CASSSDRGFYGYTF,TGTGCCAGCAGTTCGGACAGGGGGTTCTATGGCTACACCTTC
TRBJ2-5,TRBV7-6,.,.,CASSLQVLGETQYF,TGTGCCAGCAGCCTTCAGGTTTTAGGAGAGACCCAGTACTTC
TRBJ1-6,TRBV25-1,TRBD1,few,CASSPPPGQGSYNSPLHF,TGTGCCAGCAGTCCCCCCCCGGGACAGGGAAGTTATAATTCACCCCTCCACTTT
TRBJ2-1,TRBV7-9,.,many,CASSLFGGTNNEQFF,TGTGCCAGCAGCTTATTTGGAGGGACCAACAATGAGCAGTTCTTC
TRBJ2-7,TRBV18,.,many,CASSPYQGSPHYEQYF,TGTGCCAGCTCACCTTACCAAGGGTCCCCGCATTACGAGCAGTACTTC
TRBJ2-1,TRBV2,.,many,CASMRGEQFF,TGTGCCAGCATGCGGGGTGAGCAGTTCTTC
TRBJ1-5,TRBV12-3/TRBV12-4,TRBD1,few,CASSFRGSNQPQHF,TGTGCCAGCAGTTTCAGGGGGAGCAATCAGCCCCAGCATTTT
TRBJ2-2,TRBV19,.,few,CASNTSPGGLAGGELFF,TGTGCCAGTAACACTAGCCCCGGAGGGCTTGCTGGCGGGGAGCTGTTTTTT
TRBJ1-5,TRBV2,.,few,CASRLADSLNQPQHF,TGTGCCAGCAGGTTAGCGGACAGCCTCAATCAGCCCCAGCATTTT
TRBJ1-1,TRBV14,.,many,CASSQLQNTEAFF,TGTGCCAGCAGCCAATTACAGAACACTGAAGCTTTCTTT
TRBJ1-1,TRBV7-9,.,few,CASSLPQGSNTEAFF,TGTGCCAGCAGCTTACCACAGGGATCGAACACTGAAGCTTTCTTT
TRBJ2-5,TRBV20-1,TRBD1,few,CSATGGLETQYF,TGCAGTGCCACAGGGGGGCTCGAGACCCAGTACTTC
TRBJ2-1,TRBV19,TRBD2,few,CASSIAGRGVNEQFF,TGTGCCAGTAGTATTGCCGGGAGGGGAGTCAATGAGCAGTTCTTC
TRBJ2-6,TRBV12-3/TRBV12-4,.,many,CASRKSSSWAGANVLTF,TGTGCCAGCAGAAAGTCCTCCAGCTGGGCTGGGGCCAACGTCCTGACTTTC
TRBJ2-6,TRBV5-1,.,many,CASSSTAGANVLTF,TGCGCCAGCAGCTCGACAGCTGGGGCCAACGTCCTGACTTTC
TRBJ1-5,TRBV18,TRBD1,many,CASSRALGQVEPQHF,TGTGCCAGCTCACGGGCTCTCGGACAGGTCGAGCCCCAGCATTTT
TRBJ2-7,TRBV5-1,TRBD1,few,CASSLIQQGGHEQYF,TGCGCCAGCAGCTTGATTCAACAGGGGGGCCACGAGCAGTACTTC
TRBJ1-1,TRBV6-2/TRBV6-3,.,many,CASSFMNTEAFF,TGTGCCAGCAGTTTTATGAACACTGAAGCTTTCTTT
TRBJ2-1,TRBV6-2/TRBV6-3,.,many,CASSRSPGWFF,TGTGCCAGCAGCCGCAGCCCTGGTTGGTTCTTC
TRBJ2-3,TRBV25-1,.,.,CASKDSWGTDTQYF,TGTGCCAGCAAGGATTCGTGGGGGACAGATACGCAGTATTTT
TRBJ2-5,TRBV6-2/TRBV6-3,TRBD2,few,CASRGSGVETQYF,TGTGCCAGCAGAGGTAGCGGGGTAGAGACCCAGTACTTC
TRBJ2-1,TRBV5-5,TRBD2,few,CASSFLPGLADNEQFF,TGTGCCAGCAGCTTCCTTCCGGGACTAGCCGACAATGAGCAGTTCTTC
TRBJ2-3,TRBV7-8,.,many,CASSLPTVPSTDTQYF,TGTGCCAGCAGCTTACCTACGGTCCCCTCCACAGATACGCAGTATTTT
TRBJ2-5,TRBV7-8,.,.,CASSQRPPPFETQYF,TGTGCCAGCAGCCAACGACCGCCGCCTTTTGAGACCCAGTACTTC
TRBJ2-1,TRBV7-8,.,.,CASNEGIYNEQFF,TGTGCCAGCAACGAGGGGATATACAATGAGCAGTTCTTC
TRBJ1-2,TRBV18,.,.,CASSPGTDNYGYTF,TGTGCCAGCTCACCCGGAACAGATAACTATGGCTACACCTTC
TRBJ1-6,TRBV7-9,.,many,CASSRQNFNSPLHF,TGTGCCAGCAGCCGACAGAACTTTAATTCACCCCTCCACTTT
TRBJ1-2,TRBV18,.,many,CASSPPAYGYTF,TGTGCCAGCTCACCACCGGCCTATGGCTACACCTTC
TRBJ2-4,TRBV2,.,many,CASSEIPQGGIQYF,TGTGCCAGCAGTGAGATTCCGCAGGGCGGCATTCAGTACTTC
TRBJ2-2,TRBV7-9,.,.,CASSPRSTGELFF,TGTGCCAGCAGCCCGCGGAGCACCGGGGAGCTGTTTTTT
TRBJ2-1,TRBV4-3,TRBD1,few,CASSQAQGQYNEQFF,TGCGCCAGCAGCCAAGCCCAGGGACAGTACAATGAGCAGTTCTTC
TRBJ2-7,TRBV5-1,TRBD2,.,CASSSSSGGPPLYF,TGCGCCAGCAGCTCCTCTAGCGGGGGCCCCCCGTTGTACTTC
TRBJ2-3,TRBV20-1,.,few,CSARHTFSTDTQYF,TGCAGTGCTAGGCACACCTTTAGCACAGATACGCAGTATTTT
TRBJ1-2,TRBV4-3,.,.,CASSGGITGLGYGYTF,TGCGCCAGCAGCGGAGGCATTACAGGGTTGGGCTATGGCTACACCTTC
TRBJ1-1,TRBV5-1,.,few,CASSYGQHTEAFF,TGCGCCAGCAGTTACGGACAGCACACTGAAGCTTTCTTT
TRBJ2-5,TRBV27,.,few,CASSLSRQGGETQYF,TGTGCCAGCAGTTTATCCCGACAGGGAGGGGAGACCCAGTACTTC
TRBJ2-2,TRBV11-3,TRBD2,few,CASSPGTSGATGELFF,TGTGCCAGCAGTCCCGGGACTAGCGGGGCCACCGGGGAGCTGTTTTTT
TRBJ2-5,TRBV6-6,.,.,CASTLQTVSQETQNF,TGTGCCAGCACCTTACAGACAGTCTCCCAAGAGACCCAGAACTTC
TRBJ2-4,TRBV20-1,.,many,CSARDWRAGTKNIQYF,TGCAGTGCTAGAGACTGGAGGGCCGGAACCAAAAACATTCAGTACTTC
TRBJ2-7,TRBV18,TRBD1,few,CASSDRRTGTYEQYF,TGTGCCAGCTCGGATAGGCGGACAGGGACCTACGAGCAGTACTTC
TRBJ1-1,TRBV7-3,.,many,CASSLSPTYTEAFF,TGTGCCAGCAGCTTATCACCCACTTACACTGAAGCTTTCTTT
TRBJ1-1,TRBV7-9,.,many,CASSSTLNTEAFF,TGTGCCAGCAGCTCCACATTGAACACTGAAGCTTTCTTT